This T cell receptor beta chain was obtained from a study of shared clonotypes between healthy human individuals. Study-level findings and limits: The genetic and exposure-history diversity represented was limited by few donors.

Data came from immunoSEQ multiplex PCR; TCRdb stores just in-frame clones and leaves some out. Altogether around 610,000 clones are present, roughly 96% being singletons, with the ten largest covering approximately 0.12%. In the case of this clone: Its specificity is unknown.

As defined, naive CD8 cells were CD45RO-negative and positively selected for CCR7, with terminally differentiated effector memory CD45RA+ cells excluded. The sequenced sample was naive CD8+ T cells sorted from blood. This clonotype was sampled from a woman in her thirties in good health.

Here the CDR3 reads CASSDKSISNQPQHF. The CDR3 DNA follows: TGTGCCAGCAGTGATAAGAGCATTAGCAATCAGCCCCAGCATTTT. The chain links TRBV2 to TRBJ1-5, with no clear D. This CDR3 spans 15 amino acids. V lost 3 bases and J 0 bases, leaving 9 bases between the germline ends. CDR1 is SNHLY, CDR2 FYNNEI, per germline.